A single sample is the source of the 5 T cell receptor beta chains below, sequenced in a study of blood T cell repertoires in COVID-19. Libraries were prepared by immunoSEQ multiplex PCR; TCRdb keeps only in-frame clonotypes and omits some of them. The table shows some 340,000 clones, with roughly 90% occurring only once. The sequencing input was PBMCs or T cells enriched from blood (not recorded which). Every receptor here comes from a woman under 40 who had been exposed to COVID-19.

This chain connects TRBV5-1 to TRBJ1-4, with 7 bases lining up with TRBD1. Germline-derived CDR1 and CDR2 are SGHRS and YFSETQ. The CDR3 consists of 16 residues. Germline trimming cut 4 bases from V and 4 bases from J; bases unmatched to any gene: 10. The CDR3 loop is CASSAGNRGDNEKLFF. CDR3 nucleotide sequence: TGCGCCAGCAGCGCCGGAAACAGGGGAGATAATGAAAAACTGTTTTTT.

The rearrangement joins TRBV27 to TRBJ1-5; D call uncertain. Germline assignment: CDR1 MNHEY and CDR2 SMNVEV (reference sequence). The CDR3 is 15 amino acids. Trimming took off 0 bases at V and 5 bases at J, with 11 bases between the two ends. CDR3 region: CASSLSAESYQPQHF. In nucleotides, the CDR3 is TGTGCCAGCAGTTTATCTGCGGAGTCTTATCAGCCCCAGCATTTT.

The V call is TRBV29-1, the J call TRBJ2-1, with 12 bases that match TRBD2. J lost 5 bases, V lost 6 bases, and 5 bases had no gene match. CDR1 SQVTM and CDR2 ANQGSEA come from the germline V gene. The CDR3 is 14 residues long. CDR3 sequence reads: CSVTGTSGHNEQFF. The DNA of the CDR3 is TGCAGCGTGACCGGGACTAGCGGGCACAATGAGCAGTTCTTC.

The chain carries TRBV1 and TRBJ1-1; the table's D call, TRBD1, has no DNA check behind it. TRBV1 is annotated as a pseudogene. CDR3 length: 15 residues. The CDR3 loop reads CTSSHSGQLNTEAFF. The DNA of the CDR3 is TGCACCAGCAGCCATTCGGGACAGTTGAACACTGAAGCTTTCTTT.

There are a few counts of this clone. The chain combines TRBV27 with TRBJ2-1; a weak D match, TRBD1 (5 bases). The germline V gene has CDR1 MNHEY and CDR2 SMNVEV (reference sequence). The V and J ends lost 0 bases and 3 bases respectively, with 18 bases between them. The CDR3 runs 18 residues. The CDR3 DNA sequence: TGTGCCAGCAGTTTATCTCAAGTAAGGGGTAGGGTCTACAATGAGCAGTTCTTC. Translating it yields CASSLSQVRGRVYNEQFF.